The 29 T cell receptor beta chains below were found in one sample sequenced in a study of shared clonotypes between healthy human individuals. Method: immunoSEQ multiplex PCR; TCRdb's copy keeps in-frame clones and lacks some. The data contain 2 million to 2.5 million clones, roughly 93% of them singletons. The sequencing input was naive CD4+ T cells from PBMCs. Regarding subset: CD45RA+ positively selected. These receptors were taken from a young man in good health. Some clones in this sample may be carry-over from other donors' samples.

The rearrangement links TRBV11-3 to TRBJ2-7; unclear D gene. Trimming pared 1 base from V and 3 bases from J, leaving 16 bases between. CDR1 and CDR2 (germline): SGHNT, YENEEA. CDR3 length equals 16 residues. This CDR3 reads CASSLGGSRPLYEQYF. The DNA of the CDR3 is TGTGCCAGCAGCTTAGGAGGCTCCAGGCCACTCTACGAGCAGTACTTC.

Remarks on this clone: This sample also contains other DNA sequences that code for the same CDR3. The chain is built from TRBV2 and TRBJ2-1; 10 nucleotides match TRBD2. Germline trimming cut 5 bases from V and 1 base from J; bases unmatched to any gene: 2. CDR1 is SNHLY and CDR2 is FYNNEI in the germline V gene. CDR3 length: 15 amino acids. In nucleotides, the CDR3 is TGTGCCAGCAGTAATAGCGGGAGGTCCTACAATGAGCAGTTCTTC. It specifies CASSNSGRSYNEQFF.

On this clone itself: At the DNA level, this CDR3 is encoded by other sequences in the same sample as well. The chain joins TRBV7-9 to TRBJ1-4; TRBD1 matches at 7 bases. The length of the CDR3 is 14 residues. V dropped 1 base and J dropped 5; count of bases not matched to a gene: 1. Per the germline V gene, CDR1 is SEHNR and CDR2 is FQNEAQ (reference sequence). The CDR3 spells CASSLGTGNEKLFF. CDR3 in DNA: TGTGCCAGCAGCTTAGGGACAGGCAATGAAAAACTGTTTTTT.

This clone was detected a few times. V is TRBV7-2 and J is TRBJ1-2; D gene ambiguous. The ends were cut back, 5 bases at V and 0 bases at J, with 13 bases in the middle. Germline assignment: CDR1 SGHTA and CDR2 FQGNSA. The CDR3 covers 15 residues. CDR3 loop: CASSRDTGPNYGYTF. CDR3 in DNA: TGTGCCAGCAGCCGAGACACCGGCCCTAACTATGGCTACACCTTC.

The rearrangement links TRBV4-1 to TRBJ2-7; 10 bases line up with TRBD2. Germline loops: CDR1 MGHRA, CDR2 YSYEKL. This CDR3 comprises 16 residues. Trimming cost V 3 bases and J 2 bases; bases outside gene matches: 7. In DNA form, the CDR3 reads TGCGCCAGCAGCCACAAAAGCGGGAGGGCCCCCTACGAGCAGTACTTC. Protein sequence: CASSHKSGRAPYEQYF.

The rearrangement uses TRBV7-2 and TRBJ2-2; D not resolved. Germline lookup yields CDR1 SGHTA and CDR2 FQGNSA. The CDR3 is 14 residues long. V was shortened by 2 bases and J by 1 base, with 5 bases between the two germline ends. CDR3 residues: CASSLSRNTGELFF. The CDR3 nucleotides read TGTGCCAGCAGCTTATCACGGAACACCGGGGAGCTGTTTTTT.

The chain couples TRBV14 to TRBJ1-2; a possible D gene is TRBD1 (6 bases). The CDR3 has 17 residues. V lost 0 bases and J lost 1, with 15 bases in between. Germline assignment: CDR1 SGHDN and CDR2 FVKESK. CDR3 sequence reads: CASSQDRGQMFNYGYTF. CDR3 sequence (DNA): TGTGCCAGCAGCCAAGATAGGGGACAAATGTTTAACTATGGCTACACCTTC.

The chain carries TRBV7-9 and TRBJ1-2; 10 positions agree with TRBD1. From germline, CDR1 is SEHNR and CDR2 FQNEAQ (reference sequence). This CDR3 contains 17 residues. After removal of 4 bases from V and 2 bases from J, the junction contained 10 bases not matched to a gene. Here the CDR3 reads CASSSRDRGYGNYGYTF. CDR3 sequence (DNA): TGTGCCAGCAGCTCCCGGGACAGGGGCTACGGGAACTATGGCTACACCTTC. The variable domain in full, completed from reference TRBV7-9 and TRBJ1-2, reads DTGVSQNPRHKITKRGQNVTFRCDPISEHNRLYWYRQTLGQGPEFLTYFQNEAQLEKSRLLSDRFSAERPKGSFSTLEIQRTEQGDSAMYLCASSSRDRGYGNYGYTFGSGTRLTVV.

V is TRBV6-1 and J is TRBJ1-5; D not resolved. This CDR3 region has 13 residues. CDR1 is MNHNS, CDR2 SASEGT, per germline. Trimming cost V 1 base and J 5 bases, with 6 bases left between them. CDR3 residues: CASSEGRHQPQHF. Written as DNA, the CDR3 is TGTGCCAGCAGTGAAGGGCGACATCAGCCCCAGCATTTT.

J is TRBJ2-7 and V is TRBV28; 11 nucleotides align to TRBD2. The CDR3 runs to 16 residues. Germline V gene sequence: CDR1 MDHEN, CDR2 SYDVKM. The J segment lost 2 bases and the V segment lost 3 bases, leaving 6 bases of the junction unmatched. The CDR3 region is CASSFRTSGRAYEQYF. CDR3 DNA: TGTGCCAGCAGTTTCCGAACTAGCGGGAGAGCCTACGAGCAGTACTTC.

The chain is built from TRBV28 and TRBJ2-5; TRBD1 agrees at 7 bases. After removal of 6 bases from V and 7 bases from J, the junction contained 11 bases not matched to a gene. The CDR3 totals 14 residues. The germline V gene encodes CDR1 MDHEN and CDR2 SYDVKM. The chain's CDR3 is CASRPNRGSGTQYF. In DNA form, the CDR3 reads TGTGCCAGCAGACCCAACAGGGGCTCGGGGACCCAGTACTTC.

The chain uses TRBV28 and TRBJ2-7; weak D call: TRBD2 (5 bases). This CDR3 spans 14 amino acids. Trimming removed 2 bases at V and 3 bases at J, with 11 bases between. Germline V gene lookup returns CDR1 MDHEN and CDR2 SYDVKM. CDR3 in amino acids: CASSLAGGGYEQYF. Written as DNA, the CDR3 is TGTGCCAGCAGTTTAGCCGGTGGAGGCTACGAGCAGTACTTC.

The chain links TRBV11-3 to TRBJ2-1, with D perhaps matching TRBD2 (5 bases). V lost 3 bases, J lost 8 bases, and 11 bases lay in between. CDR1 SGHNT and CDR2 YENEEA come from the germline V gene. The CDR3 sequence is 13 residues long. The CDR3 is CASSFRMRDEQFF. CDR3 in DNA: TGTGCCAGCAGCTTCCGTATGAGGGATGAGCAGTTCTTC.

This sequence joins TRBV7-2 and TRBJ2-7; D may match TRBD1 or TRBD2 (5 bases each). The V gene's germline CDR1 is SGHTA and CDR2 FQGNSA. The CDR3 loop spans 16 amino acids. Trimming cost V 1 base and J 0 bases, with 13 bases left between them. CDR3 DNA sequence: TGTGCCAGCAGCTTAGTAGGGACCCCAAGCTCCTACGAGCAGTACTTC. Protein sequence: CASSLVGTPSSYEQYF.

This clone was found once. The genes are TRBV7-2 and TRBJ1-1, with a tentative D call TRBD1 (6 bases). In germline, CDR1 is SGHTA, CDR2 FQGNSA. The CDR3 loop spans 15 amino acids. Between the trimmed V and J ends, which lost 7 bases and 1 base, there was a span of 16 bases. The CDR3 DNA is TGTGCCAGCACCAGGGGCGCAGCGGGGAACACTGAAGCTTTCTTT. Protein sequence: CASTRGAAGNTEAFF.

J is TRBJ2-1 and V is TRBV2, with D maybe TRBD2 (6 bases). Germline CDR1 is SNHLY and CDR2 is FYNNEI. V was pared by 5 bases and J by 1 base, with 18 bases between. CDR3 size: 17 residues. The CDR3 DNA reads TGTGCCAGCAGTCGGAGGGCTAGGCCCGGGTCCTACAATGAGCAGTTCTTC. It is translated as CASSRRARPGSYNEQFF.

The chain recombines TRBV9 with TRBJ2-7; TRBD2 aligns across 10 bases. Trimming took 3 bases from V and 12 from J; bases not matched to a gene: 9. Germline CDR1 is SGDLS and CDR2 is YYNGEE. The CDR3 has 13 amino acids. The CDR3 reads CASSAEWGLAPYF. The CDR3 DNA reads as TGTGCCAGCAGCGCCGAGTGGGGACTAGCGCCGTACTTC.

V usage is TRBV2 and J usage is TRBJ2-3, with TRBD2 matching over 9 bases. The CDR3 contains 15 residues. Germline assignment: CDR1 SNHLY and CDR2 FYNNEI. Trimming took 2 bases from V and 2 from J; bases not matched to a gene: 2. The CDR3 nucleotides are TGTGCCAGCAGTGAAACTAGCGGGTACACAGATACGCAGTATTTT. Translated: CASSETSGYTDTQYF. Supplemented by reference TRBV2 and TRBJ2-3, the full variable domain reads EPEVTQTPSHQVTQMGQEVILRCVPISNHLYFYWYRQILGQKVEFLVSFYNNEISEKSEIFDDQFSVERPDGSNFTLKIRSTKLEDSAMYFCASSETSGYTDTQYFGPGTRLTVL.

The chain recombines TRBV30 with TRBJ2-7, with 9 bases aligning to TRBD1. The CDR3 is 15 residues long. Per germline, CDR1 GTSNPN and CDR2 SVGIG (reference sequence). Trimming cost V 2 bases and J 3 bases; bases outside gene matches: 8. DNA of the CDR3: TGTGCCTGGAGTTCTACCGGGACAGGGATCTACGAGCAGTACTTC. Its translation is CAWSSTGTGIYEQYF. The variable domain in full, with the rest retrieved from reference TRBV30 and TRBJ2-7, is SQTIHQWPATLVQPVGSPLSLECTVEGTSNPNLYWYRQAAGRGLQLLFYSVGIGQISSEVPQNLSASRPQDRQFILSSKKLLLSDSGFYLCAWSSTGTGIYEQYFGPGTRLTVT.

The genes are TRBV5-1 and TRBJ1-1; the D is unclear. V lost 0 bases to trimming and J lost 2 bases, with 11 bases between them. The CDR3 extends over 15 amino acids. Germline V gene data show CDR1 as SGHRS and CDR2 as YFSETQ. The CDR3 nucleotides are TGCGCCAGCAGCTTGGATGTTGGACGTAACACTGAAGCTTTCTTT. Amino acids: CASSLDVGRNTEAFF.

The genes are TRBV9 and TRBJ1-5; D not certain. The germline V gene has CDR1 SGDLS and CDR2 YYNGEE. There are 12 residues in the CDR3. V lost 5 bases, J lost 5 bases, and 8 bases lay in between. CDR3 DNA: TGTGCCAGCAGAGGATCCCATCAGCCCCAGCATTTT. Encoded protein: CASRGSHQPQHF.

CDR3 sequence (DNA): TGTGCCAGCAGCCGCTTGCCGGGCGGCTACGAGCAGTACTTC. It specifies CASSRLPGGYEQYF. The J gene is TRBJ2-7, the V gene TRBV27; no clear D. Trimming shortened V by 6 bases and J by 3 bases, and 15 bases separated the two germline ends. The CDR3 covers 14 residues. Germline CDR1 reads MNHEY; CDR2 reads SMNVEV (reference sequence).

V and J are TRBV19 and TRBJ1-5; no clear D. Germline values: CDR1 LNHDA, CDR2 SQIVND (reference sequence). V lost 7 bases to trimming and J lost 7 bases, with 20 bases between them. This CDR3 comprises 15 residues. The CDR3 is CASKGRGSSGQPQHF. Written as DNA, the CDR3 is TGTGCCAGTAAGGGTAGAGGGTCCTCCGGGCAGCCCCAGCATTTT.

This chain connects TRBV5-4 to TRBJ2-7; 7 positions match TRBD1. The CDR3 length is 15 residues. Per the germline V gene, CDR1 is SGHNT and CDR2 is YYREEE (reference sequence). V shed 1 base, J shed 4 bases, and the junction held 8 bases outside the gene matches. The CDR3 spells CASSLLAGGIYEQYF. In DNA form, the CDR3 reads TGTGCCAGCAGCTTGTTGGCAGGGGGAATATACGAGCAGTACTTC.

This rearrangement joins TRBV7-9 to TRBJ2-2, with D possibly matching TRBD2 (6 bases). This CDR3 has 15 amino acids. Trimming left V 5 bases short and J 6 bases short, with 16 bases between. Germline V lookup: CDR1 SEHNR, CDR2 FQNEAQ (reference sequence). The CDR3 nucleotides read TGTGCCAGCAGCCAGACTAGACTCGGTCCCGGGGAGCTGTTTTTT. Translated: CASSQTRLGPGELFF.

The genes are TRBV28 and TRBJ1-2, with D perhaps matching TRBD1 (5 bases). Germline V gives CDR1 MDHEN, CDR2 SYDVKM. This CDR3 has 14 residues. V was shortened by 7 bases and J by 8 bases, with 20 bases between the two germline ends. The CDR3 region has the DNA TGTGCCAGCACTCTTGGGACCCGCGTTAGGGGCTACACCTTC. It codes for CASTLGTRVRGYTF.

The chain joins TRBV10-3 to TRBJ2-5; 10 bases agree with TRBD1. TRBJ2-7 matches the DNA end more closely, so the J call is doubtful. This CDR3 contains 15 residues. Germline assignment: CDR1 ENHRY and CDR2 SYGVKD. CDR3 amino acids: CAISGRDRGTYEQYF. The CDR3 DNA reads as TGTGCCATCAGTGGTCGGGACAGGGGAACCTACGAGCAGTACTTC.

The gene calls are TRBV7-9 and TRBJ2-7; tentatively, D is TRBD2 (6 bases). The CDR3 covers 14 residues. V gave up 3 bases and J gave up 6 bases, with 15 bases separating them. Germline CDR1 is SEHNR and CDR2 is FQNEAQ (reference sequence). The CDR3 region has the DNA TGTGCCAGCAGCTTTAACGGGGGTGCGGGCGAGCAGTACTTC. Encoded protein: CASSFNGGAGEQYF.

In this sample, this clone turned up once. The chain has TRBV5-1 and TRBJ2-1; 9 bases match TRBD2. V lost 4 bases to trimming and J lost 8 bases; unmatched junction nucleotides: 16. The CDR3 contains 17 residues. Germline-derived CDR1 and CDR2 are SGHRS and YFSETQ. Here the CDR3 DNA reads TGCGCCAGCAGCGCGAGCAAGATAGCGGGAGTAGTCGATGAGCAGTTCTTC. It is translated as CASSASKIAGVVDEQFF.